One and the same sample provided the 20 T cell receptor beta chains below, sequenced in a study of CD8 T cells in Susac syndrome. cDNA came from about 0.46 to 1 ug RNA primed by random hexamers. Each CDR3 protein is one row after TCRdb ran MiXCR on the immunoSEQ multiplex PCR reads. Of under 200,000 distinct CDR3 sequences listed, 94% are singletons. Sequencing used CD4+ T cells from PBMCs. Receptor source: a human donor with Susac syndrome.

This chain uses TRBV5-6 with TRBJ2-7, with D possibly TRBD2 on 5 matching bases. This CDR3 is 17 amino acids long. V lost 4 bases to trimming and J lost 1 base, with 21 bases between them. Germline-derived CDR1 and CDR2 are SGHDT and YYEEEE. The CDR3 sequence is CASSPLGSAVLSYEQYF. The CDR3 nucleotides read TGTGCCAGCAGCCCGCTGGGGAGTGCCGTACTATCCTACGAGCAGTACTTC.

The V and J genes are TRBV3-1 and TRBJ1-3; TRBD1 matches at 8 bases. The CDR3 has 14 residues. The V segment lost 5 bases and the J segment 10 bases; nucleotides outside the gene matches: 10. CDR1 LGHDT and CDR2 YNNKEL come from the germline V gene (reference sequence). The CDR3 spells CASSAGRGQETIYF. CDR3 nucleotide sequence: TGTGCCAGCAGCGCGGGCAGGGGGCAGGAGACCATATATTTT.

The rearrangement uses TRBV12-3 or TRBV12-4 and TRBJ2-3; D ambiguous. Deletions cut 5 bases from V and 6 bases from J, with 18 bases between. The CDR3 is made up of 15 amino acids. The CDR3 region is CASSPLDPPKDTQYF. The CDR3 DNA reads TGTGCCAGCAGTCCCCTGGACCCCCCGAAGGATACGCAGTATTTT.

The sample holds one count of this clonotype. V gene TRBV7-2 combines with J gene TRBJ1-1, with D possibly being TRBD1 (5 bases). Per germline, CDR1 SGHTA and CDR2 FQGNSA. The CDR3 sequence is 14 residues long. Trimming shortened V by 5 bases and J by 4 bases, and 14 bases separated the two germline ends. The CDR3 DNA follows: TGTGCCAGCAGCATGCCGACAGTGGCCACTGAAGCTTTCTTT. The encoded protein is CASSMPTVATEAFF.

The chain has TRBV15 and TRBJ1-1; TRBD1 might be the D (5 bases). The CDR3 loop spans 14 amino acids. V lost 7 bases and J lost 1, with 13 bases in between. Germline V gives CDR1 LNHNV, CDR2 YYDKDF (reference sequence). The CDR3 region has the DNA TGTGCCACCAACCGTTTGGGGGGGAACACTGAAGCTTTCTTT. This codes for CATNRLGGNTEAFF.

The chain couples TRBV7-2 to TRBJ2-3; possible D gene TRBD2, 7 bases. The CDR3 has 14 residues. Germline V gene data show CDR1 as SGHTA and CDR2 as FQGNSA. Trimming pared 6 bases from V and 6 bases from J, leaving 16 bases between. CDR3 protein: CASRRTRGWDTQYF. In DNA, the CDR3 is TGTGCCAGCAGAAGGACTAGGGGGTGGGATACGCAGTATTTT.

The chain couples TRBV12-3 or TRBV12-4 to TRBJ2-6; 8 nucleotides align to TRBD1. J gave up 4 bases and V 5 bases, and 10 bases lay outside the gene matches. The CDR3 length is 17 residues. CDR3 nucleotide sequence: TGTGCCAGCAGTCCCCCACGGACAGGGTCCGGGGCCAACGTCCTGACTTTC. Encoded protein: CASSPPRTGSGANVLTF.

The rearrangement joins TRBV5-1 to TRBJ1-1; D gene ambiguous. CDR1 is SGHRS, CDR2 YFSETQ, per germline. The V end lost 3 bases, the J end lost 1 base, and 7 bases lay between the germline ends. The CDR3 totals 13 residues. The CDR3 coding sequence is TGCGCCAGCAGCTGGACCTCGAACACTGAAGCTTTCTTT. It is translated as CASSWTSNTEAFF.

The rearrangement links TRBV20-1 to TRBJ1-2; D call uncertain. The CDR3 is 12 amino acids. Trimming cost V 5 bases and J 3 bases, with 10 bases left between them. Germline V gene data show CDR1 as DFQATT and CDR2 as SNEGSKA (reference sequence). CDR3 in DNA: TGCAGTGCTGAGATAAGGGACTATGGCTACACCTTC. Its translation: CSAEIRDYGYTF.

V is TRBV20-1 and J is TRBJ2-7; possibly TRBD1 for D (6 bases). The V end was cut by 0 bases, the J end by 0 bases, with 12 bases between. The CDR3 sequence is 15 residues long. Germline CDR1 reads DFQATT; CDR2 reads SNEGSKA (reference sequence). In nucleotides, the CDR3 is TGCAGTGCTAGAGATCGACAGGCAAGCTCCTACGAGCAGTACTTC. Translated, it gives CSARDRQASSYEQYF.

The chain uses TRBV29-1 and TRBJ1-3; a possible D gene is TRBD1 (6 bases). Germline V gene lookup returns CDR1 SQVTM and CDR2 ANQGSEA. The CDR3 is 14 residues long. The V end lost 7 bases, the J end lost 0 bases, and 13 bases lay between the germline ends. The CDR3 coding sequence is TGCAGCGCCCGGGGGGCAGACTCTGGAAACACCATATATTTT. It yields the protein CSARGADSGNTIYF.

About this clonotype itself: A junction boundary mismatches the germline segment, possibly from a read error. The rearrangement links TRBV7-7 to TRBJ1-1; a possible D gene is TRBD1 (6 bases). The CDR3 has 15 amino acids. CDR1 and CDR2 (germline): SSHAT, FNYEAQ (reference sequence). In DNA form, the CDR3 reads TGTGCTAGCAGCTGCCGGGACACGAGGAATACTGAAGCTTTCTTT. Amino acids: CASSCRDTRNTEAFF.

The CDR3 bases are TGTGCCTCCGGTAACCTCAATCAGCCCCAGCATTTT. It encodes CASGNLNQPQHF. The chain recombines TRBV30 with TRBJ1-5, with D unresolved. This CDR3 is built from 12 residues. Germline values: CDR1 GTSNPN, CDR2 SVGIG (reference sequence). Trimming removed 7 bases from V and 3 bases from J, with 10 bases in between.

The chain employs TRBV4-1 and TRBJ2-3, with D unclear. Looked up from germline, CDR1 is MGHRA and CDR2 is YSYEKL. V was shortened by 0 bases and J by 6 bases, with 13 bases between the two germline ends. The CDR3 contains 15 residues. This CDR3 reads CASSQDQRTGDTQYF. For the CDR3, the DNA is TGCGCCAGCAGCCAAGACCAGCGTACCGGTGATACGCAGTATTTT.

The chain links TRBV20-1 to TRBJ1-2; D may be TRBD1 (6 bases). With 3 bases removed from V and 5 bases from J, the gap between germline ends came to 22 bases. The CDR3 is 16 residues long. Germline V lookup: CDR1 DFQATT, CDR2 SNEGSKA (reference sequence). Here the CDR3 DNA reads TGCAGTGCTAGGGTACAGGGAGCCCCCGAGGGGTATGGCTACACCTTC. Translating it yields CSARVQGAPEGYGYTF.

V gene TRBV20-1 combines with J gene TRBJ2-3; TRBD2 might be the D (6 bases). The V and J ends lost 1 base and 0 bases respectively, with 14 bases between them. There are 16 residues in the CDR3. From germline, CDR1 is DFQATT and CDR2 SNEGSKA (reference sequence). CDR3 in amino acids: CSARGYVEGSTDTQYF. The CDR3 DNA sequence: TGCAGTGCTAGAGGATATGTGGAGGGGAGCACAGATACGCAGTATTTT.

V and J are TRBV10-3 and TRBJ2-1; 8 positions agree with TRBD2. Germline V gene data show CDR1 as ENHRY and CDR2 as SYGVKD. V gave up 6 bases and J gave up 7 bases; unmatched junction bases: 8. The CDR3 length is 14 residues. The CDR3 nucleotides are TGTGCCATCAGACGGGGGGGCTCGAGTAATGAGCAGTTCTTC. It encodes CAIRRGGSSNEQFF.

J is TRBJ2-5 and V is TRBV3-1; 13 bases line up with TRBD2. V lost 8 bases to trimming and J lost 4 bases; unmatched junction nucleotides: 4. From germline, CDR1 is LGHDT and CDR2 YNNKEL (reference sequence). The CDR3 sequence is 14 residues long. As DNA, the CDR3 is TGTGCCAGCGGCCGACTAGCGGGGGGAGAGACCCAGTACTTC. As protein: CASGRLAGGETQYF.

The J gene is TRBJ1-5, the V gene TRBV5-6; 7 nucleotides align to TRBD1. J gave up 4 bases and V 2 bases, and 3 bases lay outside the gene matches. CDR3 length equals 14 residues. Germline lookup yields CDR1 SGHDT and CDR2 YYEEEE. DNA of the CDR3: TGTGCCAGCAGCTTAGGGGGACAGAATCAGCCCCAGCATTTT. Translating it yields CASSLGGQNQPQHF.

This chain joins TRBV5-4 and TRBJ2-5; D gene unclear. The germline V and J ends were trimmed by 6 bases and 5 bases, with 14 bases remaining between them. The length of the CDR3 is 13 residues. Germline assignment: CDR1 SGHNT and CDR2 YYREEE (reference sequence). CDR3 in amino acids: CASNGPAPETQYF. As DNA, the CDR3 is TGTGCCAGCAACGGGCCAGCCCCGGAGACCCAGTACTTC.